This T cell receptor (beta chain) was recorded in a study of Graves' ophthalmopathy and Graves' hyperthyroidism. Notes on the study in general: Progression of ophthalmopathy was predicted by the model with about 66% sensitivity and roughly 73% specificity.

RNA transcripts served as template for amplifying TCR beta CDR3 sequences. Amplification began with first-round RT-PCR using HTBI primers, then second-round multiplex PCR was performed. TCRdb reanalysed the multiplex PCR reads using MiXCR and keeps one entry per CDR3 protein. The table shows 200,000 to 250,000 distinct CDR3 sequences, with 20% to 25% occurring only once. This clonotype has a count of ten or more. Its antigen is still unknown. CDR1 is WNHNN, CDR2 SYGVQD, per germline (reference sequence). CDR3 length: 13 amino acids. Trimming took 5 bases from V and 7 from J; bases not matched to a gene: 2. Symptoms, serum thyroxine and TRAb, thyroid ultrasound, and orbital computed tomography formed the diagnostic basis.

What was sequenced was peripheral blood. This rearrangement joins TRBV10-1 to TRBJ2-1; TRBD1 aligns across 10 bases. The receptor comes from a woman between 45 and 65 years old with Graves' ophthalmopathy. CDR3 loop: CASSLGQGNEQFF. The CDR3 DNA reads TGCGCCAGCAGTCTGGGACAGGGGAATGAGCAGTTCTTC.